The 25 T cell receptor beta chains listed next were all sequenced from one sample in a study of Graves' ophthalmopathy and Graves' hyperthyroidism. Amplified material comprised TCR beta CDR3 regions derived from RNA transcripts. First-round RT-PCR with HTBI primers preceded a second-round multiplex PCR. Each CDR3 protein is one row after TCRdb ran MiXCR on the multiplex PCR reads. The sample yields about 400,000 distinct CDR3 sequences, approximately 20% seen once. Material for sequencing was peripheral blood. The receptor set was obtained from a woman under 30 with Graves' ophthalmopathy.

The table lists this clonotype with many counts. The CDR3 here is CASSTWTEDSYEQYF. In DNA form, the CDR3 reads TGTGCCAGCAGCACCTGGACAGAGGATTCCTACGAGCAGTACTTC. The rearrangement uses TRBV7-9 and TRBJ2-7; TRBD1 might be the D (6 bases). The V end was cut by 5 bases, the J end by 1 base, with 15 bases between. Germline CDR1 SEHNR, CDR2 FQNEAQ (reference sequence). The CDR3 sequence is 15 residues long.

V and J are TRBV6-1 and TRBJ1-2, with D uncertain. The CDR3 is 13 amino acids. Trimming stripped 0 bases from V and 4 bases from J, with 6 bases between. The germline CDR1 and CDR2 sequences are MNHNS and SASEGT. CDR3 DNA: TGTGCCAGCAGTGAAGCGGGGTCCTATGGCTACACCTTC. Translating it yields CASSEAGSYGYTF.

This clonotype was counted at least ten times. J is TRBJ2-7 and V is TRBV9; 10 positions agree with TRBD1. Germline-derived CDR1 and CDR2 are SGDLS and YYNGEE. The length of the CDR3 is 15 residues. After removal of 3 bases from V and 1 base from J, the junction contained 4 bases not matched to a gene. CDR3 residues: CASSGGTGVSYEQYF. Written as DNA, the CDR3 is TGTGCCAGCAGCGGGGGGACAGGGGTTTCCTACGAGCAGTACTTC.

This chain joins TRBV28 and TRBJ2-7; TRBD2 matches at 11 bases. Germline V lookup: CDR1 MDHEN, CDR2 SYDVKM. The V and J ends lost 4 bases and 3 bases, in that order; junction bases with no gene match: 5. The CDR3 consists of 15 residues. The CDR3, as DNA: TGTGCCAGCAGTTCAAGGACTAGCGGGCGCTACGAGCAGTACTTC. Translated: CASSSRTSGRYEQYF.

This clonotype was seen repeatedly, ten times or more. The J gene is TRBJ2-2, the V gene TRBV28, with D perhaps TRBD1 (6 bases). The V end lost 7 bases, the J end lost 6 bases, and 15 bases lay between the germline ends. Germline V CDR1 and CDR2: MDHEN, SYDVKM. This CDR3 is built from 14 residues. CDR3 nucleotides: TGTGCCAGCATAACAGGGAGTCGGTCCGGGGAGCTGTTTTTT. Encoded protein: CASITGSRSGELFF.

This clonotype was seen repeatedly, ten times or more. This chain joins TRBV9 and TRBJ2-5; D is ambiguous. Germline lookup yields CDR1 SGDLS and CDR2 YYNGEE. The CDR3 is 12 amino acids. V lost 4 bases and J lost 5, with 9 bases in between. This CDR3 is CASSLGSETQYF. In DNA, the CDR3 is TGTGCCAGCAGCCTGGGTTCCGAGACCCAGTACTTC.

At least ten counts were recorded for this clonotype. CDR3: CASSYSGAGTPNYGYTF. The DNA for the CDR3 is TGTGCCAGCAGTTACTCCGGGGCAGGGACACCTAACTATGGCTACACCTTC. The rearrangement uses TRBV6-5 and TRBJ1-2; D may be TRBD1 (6 bases). Germline loops: CDR1 MNHEY, CDR2 SVGAGI. CDR3 length: 17 residues. Between the trimmed V and J ends, which lost 0 bases and 0 bases, there was a span of 14 bases.

This clonotype was counted ten times or more. V gene TRBV20-1 combines with J gene TRBJ1-6, with D hard to call. Per germline, CDR1 DFQATT and CDR2 SNEGSKA (reference sequence). The length of the CDR3 is 13 residues. Trimming took 5 bases from V and 6 from J, leaving 11 bases between them. CDR3 sequence reads: CSAPTWVNSPLHF. CDR3 sequence (DNA): TGCAGTGCTCCAACTTGGGTTAATTCACCCCTCCACTTT.

This clonotype was seen ten or more times. The V call is TRBV7-9, the J call TRBJ2-2, with TRBD2 as a possible D gene (5 bases). Germline values: CDR1 SEHNR, CDR2 FQNEAQ (reference sequence). V was clipped by 1 base and J by 12 bases, with 9 bases between them. The CDR3 is 12 residues long. CDR3: CASSLVSGKLFF. CDR3 in DNA: TGTGCCAGCAGCTTAGTGTCGGGGAAGCTGTTTTTT.

This clonotype was counted at least ten times. The chain is built from TRBV29-1 and TRBJ2-5; TRBD2 is a possible D gene (5 bases). CDR3 length equals 12 residues. The germline gives CDR1 SQVTM, CDR2 ANQGSEA. Between the trimmed V and J ends, which lost 6 bases and 5 bases, there was a span of 13 bases. The CDR3 sequence is CSVGLSGETQYF. In DNA form, the CDR3 reads TGCAGCGTCGGACTGAGTGGGGAGACCCAGTACTTC.

There are many counts of this clonotype. The chain recombines TRBV7-2 with TRBJ2-5, with D perhaps TRBD1 or TRBD2 (5 bases each). CDR1 and CDR2 from the germline V gene are SGHTA and FQGNSA. CDR3 length: 13 residues. V was pared by 2 bases and J by 6 bases, with 10 bases between. The CDR3 sequence: CASSLLREQTQYF. As DNA, the CDR3 is TGTGCCAGCAGCTTACTCAGGGAGCAGACCCAGTACTTC.

This clonotype appeared many times. The chain links TRBV6-1 to TRBJ2-4, with a weak D call TRBD1 (6 bases). CDR1 is MNHNS and CDR2 is SASEGT in the germline V gene. V was shortened by 5 bases and J by 9 bases, with 23 bases between the two germline ends. The CDR3 contains 16 residues. The CDR3 coding sequence is TGTGCCAGCAGTCCGGGACACCCCTATCCAAGCGTCATTCAGTACTTC. Amino acid sequence: CASSPGHPYPSVIQYF.

This clonotype was counted at least ten times. This chain uses TRBV6-5 with TRBJ1-2; TRBD1 matches 10 bases. Per the germline V gene, CDR1 is MNHEY and CDR2 is SVGAGI. This CDR3 comprises 17 residues. The ends lost 2 bases at V and 0 bases at J; junction bases unmatched: 6. The CDR3 region has the DNA TGTGCCAGCAGTTACCGGGGACAGGGGACCTCTAACTATGGCTACACCTTC. This gives the protein CASSYRGQGTSNYGYTF.

This clonotype was seen just once. V and J are TRBV28 and TRBJ1-1; 10 bases align to TRBD1. The CDR3 runs to 15 residues. Germline V gene lookup returns CDR1 MDHEN and CDR2 SYDVKM. V lost 5 bases and J lost 6; bases outside the gene matches: 9. CDR3 coding DNA: TGTGCCAGCAGTCCTTCGACAGGGGGCATTGCTGAAGCTTTCTTT. Encoded protein: CASSPSTGGIAEAFF.

This clonotype was counted at least ten times. The chain carries TRBV4-1 and TRBJ2-5; D is perhaps TRBD1 (7 bases). V shed 0 bases and J shed 7 bases, with 21 bases lying between them. The CDR3 runs to 17 residues. Germline V CDR1 and CDR2: MGHRA, YSYEKL. The CDR3 is CASSQEGGTASRRTQYF. CDR3 coding DNA: TGCGCCAGCAGCCAAGAAGGGGGGACAGCCTCAAGAAGGACCCAGTACTTC.

The table lists this clonotype with many counts. Mismatch with germline at one junction end may stem from a read error. V gene TRBV15 combines with J gene TRBJ2-5, with D possibly being TRBD1 or TRBD2 (5 bases each). The CDR3 length is 16 residues. Germline V gene lookup returns CDR1 LNHNV and CDR2 YYDKDF (reference sequence). This CDR3 reads CATSRGFEGIKETQYF. As DNA, the CDR3 is TGTGCCACCAGCAGAGGTTTTGAGGGGATCAAAGAGACCCAGTATTTC. Drawing the rest from reference TRBV15 and TRBJ2-5, the complete variable domain is DAMVIQNPRYQVTQFGKPVTLSCSQTLNHNVMYWYQQKSSQAPKLLFHYYDKDFNNEADTPDNFQSRRPNTSFCFLDIRSPGLGDTAMYLCATSRGFEGIKETQYFGPGTRLLVL.

In its sample, this clonotype was seen many times. This sequence joins TRBV6-1 and TRBJ2-7; TRBD2 matches 11 bases. The germline gives CDR1 MNHNS, CDR2 SASEGT. The CDR3 sequence is 15 residues long. V lost 3 bases, J lost 4 bases, and 5 bases stayed unmatched. The CDR3 DNA is TGTGCCAGCAGTGATCTTACTAGCGGGGGATACGAGCAGTACTTC. Its protein product is CASSDLTSGGYEQYF.

The chain carries TRBV6-2 or TRBV6-3 and TRBJ1-2, with no clear D. The CDR3 covers 14 residues. The V end lost 8 bases, the J end lost 3 bases, and 16 bases lay between the germline ends. From germline, CDR1 is MNHEY and CDR2 SVGEGT. The CDR3 nucleotides read TGTGCCAGCTCACCCCCGGCGACGGACTATGGCTACACCTTC. This translates into CASSPPATDYGYTF.

In this sample, this clonotype turned up many times. The gene calls are TRBV2 and TRBJ2-5; 8 nucleotides agree with TRBD1. Germline V gene lookup returns CDR1 SNHLY and CDR2 FYNNEI. The V and J ends lost 2 bases and 4 bases, in that order; junction bases with no gene match: 3. There are 14 residues in the CDR3. For the CDR3, the DNA is TGTGCCAGCAGTGAACAGGGGGCGCGAGAGACCCAGTACTTC. Protein product: CASSEQGARETQYF.

This clonotype was seen ten or more times. V usage is TRBV6-1 and J usage is TRBJ2-7, with TRBD1 matching over 8 bases. Germline V gene sequence: CDR1 MNHNS, CDR2 SASEGT. The CDR3 is made up of 13 amino acids. V lost 8 bases to trimming and J lost 5 bases; unmatched junction nucleotides: 8. The CDR3 region is CASWTGLKNEQYF. DNA of the CDR3: TGTGCCAGCTGGACAGGGTTAAAGAACGAGCAGTACTTC.

This clonotype came up a few times. The chain joins TRBV10-3 to TRBJ2-2; D not certain. The CDR3 is made up of 14 amino acids. V lost 3 bases to trimming and J lost 1 base, with 6 bases between them. Germline V CDR1 and CDR2: ENHRY, SYGVKD. The CDR3 DNA reads as TGTGCCATCAGTGACCAGAAGAACACCGGGGAGCTGTTTTTT. Residues: CAISDQKNTGELFF.

This clonotype was observed at least ten times. This chain joins TRBV13 and TRBJ2-7; TRBD2 matches 12 bases. V dropped 5 bases and J dropped 1; count of bases not matched to a gene: 9. This CDR3 spans 17 amino acids. CDR1 PRHDT and CDR2 FYEKMQ come from the germline V gene (reference sequence). CDR3 protein: CASSLRTSGVRSYEQYF. CDR3 DNA sequence: TGTGCCAGCAGCCTACGGACTAGCGGGGTTAGGTCCTACGAGCAGTACTTC.

This clonotype was seen at least ten times. J is TRBJ1-1 and V is TRBV29-1; no definite D call. The CDR3 is 11 residues long. Germline lookup yields CDR1 SQVTM and CDR2 ANQGSEA. The germline V and J ends were trimmed by 0 bases and 4 bases, with 3 bases remaining between them. Here the CDR3 DNA reads TGCAGCGTTGAAGATGGCACTGAAGCTTTCTTT. It specifies CSVEDGTEAFF.

This clonotype appeared many times. The chain is built from TRBV20-1 and TRBJ2-5; TRBD2 agrees at 8 bases. Germline CDR1 reads DFQATT; CDR2 reads SNEGSKA (reference sequence). The CDR3 is 16 amino acids. The junction had 11 bases not matched to a gene; V was cut back by 0 bases and J by 5 bases. CDR3 nucleotide sequence: TGCAGTGCTAGAGATCTTGGAGCGGGAGTGGCGGAGACCCAGTACTTC. Protein: CSARDLGAGVAETQYF.

This clonotype showed up many times. The V gene is TRBV6-6, the J gene TRBJ1-2; D gene ambiguous. The CDR3 has 13 amino acids. Trimming removed 4 bases at V and 7 bases at J, with 13 bases between. Germline assignment: CDR1 MNHNY and CDR2 SVGAGI (reference sequence). The CDR3: CASSSDAGGGYTF. CDR3 DNA: TGTGCCAGCAGTTCAGATGCCGGAGGTGGCTACACCTTC.